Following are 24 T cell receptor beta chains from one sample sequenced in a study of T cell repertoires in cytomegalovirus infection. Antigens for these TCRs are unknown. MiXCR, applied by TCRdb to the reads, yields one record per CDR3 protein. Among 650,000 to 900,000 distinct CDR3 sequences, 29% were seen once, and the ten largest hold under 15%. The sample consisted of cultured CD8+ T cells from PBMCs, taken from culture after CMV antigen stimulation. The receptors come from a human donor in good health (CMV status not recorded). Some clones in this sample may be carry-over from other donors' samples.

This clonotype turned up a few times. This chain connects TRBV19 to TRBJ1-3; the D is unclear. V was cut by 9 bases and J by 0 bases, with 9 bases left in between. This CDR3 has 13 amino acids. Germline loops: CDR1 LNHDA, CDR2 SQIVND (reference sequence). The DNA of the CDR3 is TGTGCCAGCATAAGAGACTCTGGAAACACCATATATTTT. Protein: CASIRDSGNTIYF.

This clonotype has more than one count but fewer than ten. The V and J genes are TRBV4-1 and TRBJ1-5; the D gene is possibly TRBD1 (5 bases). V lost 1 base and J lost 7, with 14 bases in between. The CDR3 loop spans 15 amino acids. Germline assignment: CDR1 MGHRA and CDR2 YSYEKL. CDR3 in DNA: TGCGCCAGCAGCCAAGCGGGGGACGTTGGACAGCCCCAGCATTTT. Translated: CASSQAGDVGQPQHF.

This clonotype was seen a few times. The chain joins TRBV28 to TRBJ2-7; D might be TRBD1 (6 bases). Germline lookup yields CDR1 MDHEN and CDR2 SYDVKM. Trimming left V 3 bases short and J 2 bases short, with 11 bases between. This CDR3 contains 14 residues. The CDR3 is CASSFDWGPYEQYV. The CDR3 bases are TGTGCCAGCAGTTTCGACTGGGGGCCCTACGAGCAGTACGTC.

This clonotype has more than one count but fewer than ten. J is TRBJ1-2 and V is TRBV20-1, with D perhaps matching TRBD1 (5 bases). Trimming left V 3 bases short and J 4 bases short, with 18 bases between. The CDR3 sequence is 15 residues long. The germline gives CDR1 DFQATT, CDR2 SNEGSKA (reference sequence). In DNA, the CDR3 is TGCAGTGCTAGGACACCAGGACATATGAGCTATGGCTACACCTTC. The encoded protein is CSARTPGHMSYGYTF.

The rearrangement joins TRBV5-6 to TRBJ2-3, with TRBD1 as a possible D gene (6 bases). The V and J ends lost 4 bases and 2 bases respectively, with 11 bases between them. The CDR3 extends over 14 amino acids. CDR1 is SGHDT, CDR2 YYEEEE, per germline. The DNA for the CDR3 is TGTGCCAGCAGCGAGGACAGACCCACAGATACGCAGTATTTT. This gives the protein CASSEDRPTDTQYF.

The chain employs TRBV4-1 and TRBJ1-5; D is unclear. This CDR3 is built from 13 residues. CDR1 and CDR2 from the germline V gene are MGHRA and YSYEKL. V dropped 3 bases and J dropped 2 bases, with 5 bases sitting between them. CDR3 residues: CASSQYRNQPQHF. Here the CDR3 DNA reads TGCGCCAGCAGCCAGTACCGCAATCAGCCCCAGCATTTT.

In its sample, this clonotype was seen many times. The CDR3 sequence is CASSLDRAGQRRSYNEQFF. CDR3 DNA: TGTGCCAGCAGCTTAGACCGAGCGGGGCAACGCCGCTCCTACAATGAGCAGTTCTTC. This chain joins TRBV7-2 and TRBJ2-1, with 7 bases aligning to TRBD2. CDR1 is SGHTA, CDR2 FQGNSA, per germline. J was trimmed by 0 bases and V by 1 base; bases with no gene match: 12. CDR3 length: 19 residues.

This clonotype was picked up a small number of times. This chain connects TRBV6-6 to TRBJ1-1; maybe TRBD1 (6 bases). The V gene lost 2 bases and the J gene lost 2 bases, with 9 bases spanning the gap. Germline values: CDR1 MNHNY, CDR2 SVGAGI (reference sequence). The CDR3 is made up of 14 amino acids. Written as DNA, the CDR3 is TGTGCCAGCAGTTACACAGGGCAAAACACTGAAGCTTTCTTT. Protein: CASSYTGQNTEAFF.

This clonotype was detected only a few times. Written as DNA, the CDR3 is TGTGCCAGTAGTGTTAGCGGGGGGACCACAGATACGCAGTATTTT. It encodes CASSVSGGTTDTQYF. The gene calls are TRBV19 and TRBJ2-3; TRBD2 matches at 10 bases. V shed 5 bases and J 2 bases; nucleotides not matched to a gene: 4. CDR3 length: 15 amino acids. Germline values: CDR1 LNHDA, CDR2 SQIVND (reference sequence).

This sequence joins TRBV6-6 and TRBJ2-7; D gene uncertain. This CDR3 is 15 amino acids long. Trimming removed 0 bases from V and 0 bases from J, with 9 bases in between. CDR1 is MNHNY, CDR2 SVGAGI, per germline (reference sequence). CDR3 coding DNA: TGTGCCAGCAGTTACTCGAACGGAATCTCCTACGAGCAGTACGTC. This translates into CASSYSNGISYEQYV.

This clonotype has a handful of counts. CDR3 amino acids: CASSLGGGEYNEQFF. CDR3 in DNA: TGTGCCAGCAGCCTCGGGGGGGGTGAATACAATGAGCAGTTCTTC. The chain combines TRBV11-3 with TRBJ2-1; 8 bases match TRBD2. CDR3 length: 15 residues. The germline V gene encodes CDR1 SGHNT and CDR2 YENEEA. V gave up 5 bases and J gave up 4 bases; unmatched junction bases: 7.

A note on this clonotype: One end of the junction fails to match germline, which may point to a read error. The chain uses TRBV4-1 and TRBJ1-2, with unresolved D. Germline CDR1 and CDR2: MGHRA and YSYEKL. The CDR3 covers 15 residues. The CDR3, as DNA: TGCGCCAGCACCCAAGAATATTCCGGCTCCTATGGCTACACCTTC. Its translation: CASTQEYSGSYGYTF.

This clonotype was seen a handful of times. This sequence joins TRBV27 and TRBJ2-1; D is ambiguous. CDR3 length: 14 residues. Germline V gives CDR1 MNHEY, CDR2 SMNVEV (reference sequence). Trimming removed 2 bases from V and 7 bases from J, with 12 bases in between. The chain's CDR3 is CASSLSGGWNEQFF. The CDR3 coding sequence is TGTGCCAGCAGTTTAAGTGGTGGGTGGAATGAGCAGTTCTTC.

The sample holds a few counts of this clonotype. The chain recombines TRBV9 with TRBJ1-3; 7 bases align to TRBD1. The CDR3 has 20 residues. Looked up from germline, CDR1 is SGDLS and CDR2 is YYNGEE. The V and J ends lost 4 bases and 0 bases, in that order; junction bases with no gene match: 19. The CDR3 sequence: CASSLNPRDSREYSGNTIYF. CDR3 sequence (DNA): TGTGCCAGCAGCCTCAACCCCCGGGACAGTCGAGAGTACTCTGGAAACACCATATATTTT.

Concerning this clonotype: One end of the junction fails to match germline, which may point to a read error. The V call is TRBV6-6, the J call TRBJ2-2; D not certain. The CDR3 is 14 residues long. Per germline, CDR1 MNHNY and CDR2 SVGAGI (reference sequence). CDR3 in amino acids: CASSYYSDTGELFF. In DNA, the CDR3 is TGTGCCAGCAGCTACTACTCTGACACCGGGGAGCTGTTTTTT.

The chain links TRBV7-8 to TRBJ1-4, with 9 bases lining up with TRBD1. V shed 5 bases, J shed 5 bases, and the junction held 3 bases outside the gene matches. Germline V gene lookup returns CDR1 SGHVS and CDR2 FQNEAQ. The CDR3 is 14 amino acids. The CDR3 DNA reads TGTGCCAGCAGCATCGGGACAGGGAATGAAAAACTGTTTTTT. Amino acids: CASSIGTGNEKLFF.

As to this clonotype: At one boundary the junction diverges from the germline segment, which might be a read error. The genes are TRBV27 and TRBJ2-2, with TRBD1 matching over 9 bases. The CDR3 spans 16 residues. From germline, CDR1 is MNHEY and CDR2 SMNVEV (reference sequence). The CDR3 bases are TGTGCGAGCAGTTTAAGACAGGGGGTGAACCCCGGGGAGCTGTTTTTT. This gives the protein CASSLRQGVNPGELFF.

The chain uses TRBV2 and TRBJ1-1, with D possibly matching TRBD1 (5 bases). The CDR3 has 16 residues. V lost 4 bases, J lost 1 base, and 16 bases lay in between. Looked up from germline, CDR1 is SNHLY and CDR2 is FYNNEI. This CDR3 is CASSGRPTRGNTEAFF. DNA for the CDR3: TGTGCCAGCAGTGGACGACCGACAAGGGGGAACACTGAAGCTTTCTTT.

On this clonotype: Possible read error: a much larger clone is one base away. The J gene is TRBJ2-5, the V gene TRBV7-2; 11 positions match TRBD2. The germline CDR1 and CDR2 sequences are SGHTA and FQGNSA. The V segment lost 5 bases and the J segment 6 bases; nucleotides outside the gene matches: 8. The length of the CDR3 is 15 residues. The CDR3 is CASSRGLADLKTQYF. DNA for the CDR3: TGTGCCAGCAGCCGGGGACTAGCGGACCTAAAGACCCAGTACTTC. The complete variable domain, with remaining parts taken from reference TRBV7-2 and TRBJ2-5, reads GAGVSQSPSNKVTEKGKDVELRCDPISGHTALYWYRQSLGQGLEFLIYFQGNSAPDKSGLPSDRFSAERTGGSVSTLTIQRTQQEDSAVYLCASSRGLADLKTQYFGPGTRLLVL.

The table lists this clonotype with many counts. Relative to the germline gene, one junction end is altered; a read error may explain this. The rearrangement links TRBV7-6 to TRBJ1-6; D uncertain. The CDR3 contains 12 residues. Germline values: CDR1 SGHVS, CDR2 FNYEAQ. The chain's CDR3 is CASSQNGQTLIF. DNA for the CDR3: TGTGCCAGCAGCCAGAACGGCCAGACTTTAATCTTT. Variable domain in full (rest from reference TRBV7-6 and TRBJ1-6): GAGVSQSPRYKVTKRGQDVALRCDPISGHVSLYWYRQALGQGPEFLTYFNYEAQQDKSGLPNDRFSAERPEGSISTLTIQRTEQRDSAMYRCASSQNGQTLIFGNGTRLTVT.

CDR3 loop: CASSPSVSTEAFF. The DNA for the CDR3 is TGTGCCAGCTCACCATCAGTTTCCACTGAAGCTTTCTTT. V usage is TRBV18 and J usage is TRBJ1-1; unclear D gene. The CDR3 length is 13 residues. Trimming stripped 2 bases from V and 4 bases from J, with 8 bases between. Germline CDR1 KGHSH, CDR2 LQKENI.

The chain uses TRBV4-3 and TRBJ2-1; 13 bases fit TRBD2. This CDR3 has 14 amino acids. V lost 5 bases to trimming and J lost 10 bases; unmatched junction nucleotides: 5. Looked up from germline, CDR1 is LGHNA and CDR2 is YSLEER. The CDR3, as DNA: TGCGCCAGCAGCACTAGCGGGGGGGCGTGGGAGCAGTTCTTC. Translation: CASSTSGGAWEQFF.

The CDR3 is CASRGGEGFYNEQFF. CDR3 nucleotide sequence: TGTGCCAGCAGGGGCGGGGAAGGGTTCTACAATGAGCAGTTCTTC. V usage is TRBV2 and J usage is TRBJ2-1, with a possible D match to TRBD2 (6 bases). The V and J ends lost 6 bases and 3 bases respectively, with 15 bases between them. The CDR3 runs to 15 residues. Germline V CDR1 and CDR2: SNHLY, FYNNEI.

CDR3 amino acids: CASSEVRASSYNSPLHF. CDR3 nucleotides: TGTGCCAGCAGTGAAGTCAGGGCGAGCTCCTATAATTCACCCCTCCACTTT. The chain joins TRBV2 to TRBJ1-6, with D perhaps matching TRBD1 (5 bases). Trimming left V 1 base short and J 0 bases short, with 10 bases between. CDR1 and CDR2 (germline): SNHLY, FYNNEI. There are 17 residues in the CDR3.